Sequencing of this T cell receptor (beta chain) was carried out in a study of blood T cells in healthy people across ages. The CDR3 contains 14 residues. Trimming left V 3 bases short and J 4 bases short, with 10 bases between. Germline CDR1 is LNHDA and CDR2 is SQIVND (reference sequence). A second 7 to 11 cycle PCR used barcoded and J-beta primers. TCRdb re-analysed the 5' RACE reads in MiXCR, keeping a single row per CDR3 protein. The sample has more than 650,000 distinct CDR3 sequences, around 24% seen once; the top ten hold 2.5% to 3.5%. The sample was also linked to a second study, of T cells of mothers and their children. That work contributes: Unrelated mother-child pairs always had slightly, but never significantly, lower normalized overlap than related pairs.

The sample taken for sequencing was blood. V usage is TRBV19 and J usage is TRBJ1-3, with D perhaps matching TRBD1 (5 bases). The receptor was isolated from a boy under 18 in good health. DNA of the CDR3: TGTGCCAGTAGTATCCCCGGGACCGGAAACACCATATATTTT. Protein: CASSIPGTGNTIYF.